This TCR beta chain was profiled in a study of blood T cell repertoires in COVID-19. Looking at the study overall: The origin of the acute and convalescent COVID-19 samples was the United States, Italy and Spain. PBMCs, B-cell-depleted T cells, or T cells were the source of the cDNA or gDNA that made up the material.

Per the study methods: Amplifying reference gene primers gave estimates of nucleated cell counts. Data came from immunoSEQ multiplex PCR; TCRdb stores just in-frame clones and leaves some out. D and trimming come from the DNA, and the V and J calls and clone size come from that table. The data contain 180,000 or so clones, approximately 85% of them singletons. This CDR3 region has 12 residues. The genes are TRBV21-1 and TRBJ2-2; TRBD2 is the table's D call, not checked against the DNA. TRBV21-1 is a known pseudogene. The sequence came from a man between 60 and 70 years old with acute or convalescent COVID-19. Source material: peripheral blood. This CDR3 reads CASRSNTGELFF. The CDR3, as DNA: TGTGCCAGCCGGTCGAACACCGGGGAGCTGTTTTTT.